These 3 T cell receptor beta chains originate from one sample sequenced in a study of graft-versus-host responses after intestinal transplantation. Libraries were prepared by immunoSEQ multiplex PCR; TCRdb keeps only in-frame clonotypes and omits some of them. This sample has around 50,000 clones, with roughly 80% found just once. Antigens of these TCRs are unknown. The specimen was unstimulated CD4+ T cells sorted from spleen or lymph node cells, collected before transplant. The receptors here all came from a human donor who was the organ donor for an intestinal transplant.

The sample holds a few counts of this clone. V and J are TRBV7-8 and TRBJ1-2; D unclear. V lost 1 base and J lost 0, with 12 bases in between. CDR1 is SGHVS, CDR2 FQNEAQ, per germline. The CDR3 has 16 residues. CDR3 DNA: TGTGCCAGCAGCTTAGTCTCGGCACTAGCTAACTATGGCTACACCTTC. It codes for CASSLVSALANYGYTF.

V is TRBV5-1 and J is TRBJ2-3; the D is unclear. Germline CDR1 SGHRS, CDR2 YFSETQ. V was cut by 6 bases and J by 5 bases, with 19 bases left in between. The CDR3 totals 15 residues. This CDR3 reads CASTPRGAVVDTQYF. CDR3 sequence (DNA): TGCGCCAGCACCCCCCGAGGTGCTGTAGTAGATACGCAGTATTTT.

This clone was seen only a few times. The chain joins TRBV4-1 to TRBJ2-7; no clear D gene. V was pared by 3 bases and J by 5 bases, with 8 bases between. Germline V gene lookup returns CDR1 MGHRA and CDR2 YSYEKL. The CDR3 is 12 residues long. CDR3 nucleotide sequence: TGCGCCAGCAGCCACATAAAAGACGAGCAGTACTTC. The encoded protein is CASSHIKDEQYF.